The 32 T cell receptor beta chains below come from one sample, sequenced in a study of cytomegalovirus exposure and HLA in healthy donors. PCR amplification relied on 60 Vbeta primers (plus 13 Jbeta primers). Only in-frame clones appear in the TCRdb table, and some are missing; sequencing was by immunoSEQ multiplex PCR. Among about 150,000 clones listed, under 80% were seen once. Specimen: PBMCs. The receptors were sampled from a woman in her twenties or thirties in good health and CMV-seronegative.

The genes are TRBV4-1 and TRBJ2-1; D may be TRBD1 (6 bases). The germline V and J ends were trimmed by 3 bases and 5 bases, with 14 bases remaining between them. The germline gives CDR1 MGHRA, CDR2 YSYEKL. This CDR3 is 15 amino acids long. The CDR3 spells CASSQGAGLNNEQFF. CDR3 DNA: TGCGCCAGCAGCCAGGGGGCAGGGCTTAACAATGAGCAGTTCTTC.

The sample holds a few counts of this clone. This sample also contains other DNA sequences that code for the same CDR3. This rearrangement joins TRBV7-2 to TRBJ1-1, with 9 nucleotides matching TRBD1. The CDR3 consists of 18 residues. The germline V gene has CDR1 SGHTA and CDR2 FQGNSA. V shed 1 base, J shed 1 base, and the junction held 10 bases outside the gene matches. CDR3 sequence: CASSLGRDRALGNTEAFF. The CDR3 region has the DNA TGTGCCAGCAGCTTAGGCCGGGACAGGGCCCTGGGGAACACTGAAGCTTTCTTT.

This clone occurred a few times. The J gene is TRBJ2-7, the V gene TRBV7-2, with 10 bases matching TRBD2. J gave up 0 bases and V 5 bases, and 10 bases lay outside the gene matches. The length of the CDR3 is 17 residues. Per the germline V gene, CDR1 is SGHTA and CDR2 is FQGNSA. CDR3 amino acids: CASSRRVSGGSSYEQYF. DNA of the CDR3: TGTGCCAGCAGCCGGCGAGTTAGCGGGGGGAGCTCCTACGAGCAGTACTTC.

The J gene is TRBJ2-7, the V gene TRBV7-9; 8 nucleotides match TRBD1. Germline CDR1 reads SEHNR; CDR2 reads FQNEAQ (reference sequence). CDR3 length equals 13 residues. V gave up 6 bases and J gave up 4 bases; unmatched junction bases: 5. CDR3 protein: CASSPQGVYEQYF. CDR3 coding DNA: TGTGCCAGCAGTCCACAGGGGGTGTACGAGCAGTACTTC.

This chain uses TRBV14 with TRBJ2-2; no definite D call. V was trimmed by 0 bases and J by 7 bases, leaving 6 bases between them. The CDR3 spans 13 residues. The germline V gene has CDR1 SGHDN and CDR2 FVKESK. This CDR3 reads CASSQEIRGELFF. As DNA, the CDR3 is TGTGCCAGCAGCCAAGAAATCCGCGGGGAGCTGTTTTTT.

The J gene is TRBJ2-3, the V gene TRBV6-1; 11 bases match TRBD2. Trimming took 1 base from V and 7 from J; bases not matched to a gene: 16. The germline gives CDR1 MNHNS, CDR2 SASEGT. CDR3 length: 19 amino acids. The CDR3 bases are TGTGCCAGCAGTGAAGAGGGACTAGCGGCGGTCAGTATCAGGCATACGCAGTATTTT. Protein: CASSEEGLAAVSIRHTQYF.

This clone has more than one count but fewer than ten. The V call is TRBV11-2, the J call TRBJ1-1; D is undetermined. The CDR3 length is 14 residues. Germline CDR1 is SGHAT and CDR2 is FQNNGV. Trimming left V 0 bases short and J 4 bases short, with 9 bases between. CDR3: CASSLDPTATEAFF. CDR3 nucleotides: TGTGCCAGCAGCTTAGATCCCACAGCCACTGAAGCTTTCTTT.

The sample holds one count of this clone. V gene TRBV7-9 combines with J gene TRBJ1-2; 7 bases align to TRBD1. Germline assignment: CDR1 SEHNR and CDR2 FQNEAQ (reference sequence). The CDR3 runs 15 residues. The V segment lost 3 bases and the J segment 0 bases; nucleotides outside the gene matches: 4. The CDR3 protein is CASSFNRGPNYGYTF. Here the CDR3 DNA reads TGTGCCAGCAGCTTCAACAGGGGACCTAACTATGGCTACACCTTC.

As DNA, the CDR3 is TGTGCCAGCTCCGACAGGGCCTACGAGCAGTACTTC. Its translation: CASSDRAYEQYF. The chain has TRBV6-1 and TRBJ2-7; 7 bases are a match to TRBD1. This CDR3 is 12 amino acids long. Trimming at V came to 8 bases and at J to 2 bases, leaving 3 bases not matched to a gene. From germline, CDR1 is MNHNS and CDR2 SASEGT.

The chain links TRBV6-5 to TRBJ2-7; TRBD1 agrees at 8 bases. The junction had 2 bases not matched to a gene; V was cut back by 0 bases and J by 1 base. The CDR3 totals 15 residues. Germline CDR1 reads MNHEY; CDR2 reads SVGAGI. CDR3 amino acids: CASSYSTGESYEQYF. CDR3 nucleotide sequence: TGTGCCAGCAGTTACTCGACAGGGGAATCCTACGAGCAGTACTTC.

The table lists this clone with a few counts. The chain employs TRBV30 and TRBJ1-2, with D perhaps matching TRBD1 (6 bases). The CDR3 has 14 amino acids. The V gene's germline CDR1 is GTSNPN and CDR2 SVGIG (reference sequence). V lost 7 bases, J lost 13 bases, and 28 bases lay in between. The CDR3: CAFRNKGDTRLGTF. In DNA form, the CDR3 reads TGTGCCTTCCGGAATAAAGGGGACACCCGCCTTGGCACCTTC.

The J gene is TRBJ2-1, the V gene TRBV12-5, with a tentative D call TRBD2 (6 bases). V was cut by 5 bases and J by 4 bases, with 15 bases left in between. CDR3 length equals 15 residues. The germline V gene encodes CDR1 LGHNT and CDR2 FRNRAP. CDR3 region: CASGAGRDFYNEQFF. For the CDR3, the DNA is TGTGCTAGTGGTGCGGGCCGGGACTTTTACAATGAGCAGTTCTTC.

The CDR3 is CASSLPRTGSFEAFF. The CDR3 DNA sequence: TGTGCCAGCAGTCTCCCAAGGACAGGGAGTTTTGAAGCTTTCTTT. V gene TRBV28 combines with J gene TRBJ1-1, with 8 positions matching TRBD1. The J segment lost 7 bases and the V segment lost 5 bases, leaving 12 bases of the junction unmatched. The CDR3 loop spans 15 amino acids. CDR1 is MDHEN and CDR2 is SYDVKM in the germline V gene.

This clone was observed a single time. V usage is TRBV5-1 and J usage is TRBJ1-1, with 9 bases matching TRBD1. This CDR3 has 14 amino acids. CDR1 is SGHRS, CDR2 YFSETQ, per germline. V shed 4 bases and J 6 bases; nucleotides not matched to a gene: 7. DNA for the CDR3: TGCGCCAGCAGCCTGGGACAGGGCTCCTCTGAAGCTTTCTTT. It encodes CASSLGQGSSEAFF.

The rearrangement joins TRBV7-9 to TRBJ2-3; 8 bases fit TRBD2. The CDR3 extends over 15 amino acids. Germline CDR1 is SEHNR and CDR2 is FQNEAQ (reference sequence). Germline trimming cut 5 bases from V and 3 bases from J; bases unmatched to any gene: 7. This chain's CDR3 is CASSPGGVRTDTQYF. The CDR3 DNA is TGTGCCAGCAGCCCCGGGGGGGTTAGGACAGATACGCAGTATTTT.

The chain recombines TRBV5-8 with TRBJ1-5; D is unclear. Germline V gene data show CDR1 as SGHTS and CDR2 as YDEGEE. With 2 bases removed from V and 2 bases from J, the gap between germline ends came to 11 bases. The CDR3 extends over 15 amino acids. In nucleotides, the CDR3 is TGTGCCAGCAGCTTTGGCGGTTTGGGCAATCAGCCCCAGCATTTT. Translation gives CASSFGGLGNQPQHF.

The chain employs TRBV18 and TRBJ2-7, with 10 bases lining up with TRBD1. Germline V gene sequence: CDR1 KGHSH, CDR2 LQKENI. CDR3 length equals 17 residues. V lost 4 bases to trimming and J lost 5 bases; unmatched junction nucleotides: 14. The CDR3 sequence: CASSLHITGTGEHEQYF. CDR3 bases: TGTGCCAGCTCACTCCACATTACCGGGACAGGGGAACACGAGCAGTACTTC.

This clone was counted between two and nine times. The chain carries TRBV29-1 and TRBJ2-1; 7 positions match TRBD2. Germline V gene lookup returns CDR1 SQVTM and CDR2 ANQGSEA. J lost 4 bases, V lost 8 bases, and 11 bases had no gene match. The CDR3 length is 14 residues. CDR3 amino acids: CSLISGEPYNEQFF. CDR3 DNA: TGCAGCTTGATAAGCGGGGAGCCTTACAATGAGCAGTTCTTC.

The sample holds a few counts of this clone. The V and J genes are TRBV12-5 and TRBJ1-2; 9 positions match TRBD1. Germline V gene data show CDR1 as LGHNT and CDR2 as FRNRAP. This CDR3 contains 16 residues. J gave up 4 bases and V 4 bases, and 10 bases lay outside the gene matches. CDR3 region: CASGSMTGGISYGYTF. CDR3 in DNA: TGTGCTAGTGGTTCGATGACAGGGGGGATAAGCTATGGCTACACCTTC. Full variable domain (rest looked up from reference TRBV12-5 and TRBJ1-2): DARVTQTPRHKVTEMGQEVTMRCQPILGHNTVFWYRQTMMQGLELLAYFRNRAPLDDSGMPKDRFSAEMPDATLATLKIQPSEPRDSAVYFCASGSMTGGISYGYTFGSGTRLTVV.

The V gene is TRBV4-1, the J gene TRBJ1-4, with 7 bases matching TRBD1. The CDR3 loop spans 15 amino acids. V gave up 0 bases and J gave up 7 bases; unmatched junction bases: 5. Per the germline V gene, CDR1 is MGHRA and CDR2 is YSYEKL. Here the CDR3 DNA reads TGCGCCAGCAGCCAAGAGGACAGGAGGGGTGAAAAACTGTTTTTT. Translated: CASSQEDRRGEKLFF.

This rearrangement joins TRBV4-1 to TRBJ1-2; 7 bases agree with TRBD1. J lost 2 bases, V lost 3 bases, and 6 bases had no gene match. There are 15 residues in the CDR3. Germline loops: CDR1 MGHRA, CDR2 YSYEKL. The CDR3 loop reads CASSQTGRTNYGYTF. The CDR3 nucleotides read TGCGCCAGCAGCCAGACAGGGAGGACCAACTATGGCTACACCTTC.

The table lists this clone with a few counts. V is TRBV6-6 and J is TRBJ2-5; 7 bases line up with TRBD2. CDR1 and CDR2 from the germline V gene are MNHNY and SVGAGI (reference sequence). V lost 6 bases and J lost 5; bases outside the gene matches: 6. The CDR3 has 13 residues. In DNA, the CDR3 is TGTGCCAGCAGCTCCAGCGGGGACGAGACCCAGTACTTC. Translating it yields CASSSSGDETQYF.

The chain combines TRBV6-1 with TRBJ2-1; D is possibly TRBD1 (6 bases). The CDR3 covers 15 residues. Germline V gene lookup returns CDR1 MNHNS and CDR2 SASEGT. Trimming removed 6 bases at V and 4 bases at J, with 16 bases between. CDR3 residues: CASRGDRKVYNEQFF. CDR3 DNA sequence: TGTGCCAGCAGGGGTGACAGGAAGGTTTACAATGAGCAGTTCTTC.

The chain uses TRBV5-1 and TRBJ2-4; a weak D match, TRBD2 (6 bases). Germline lookup yields CDR1 SGHRS and CDR2 YFSETQ. The V end lost 0 bases, the J end lost 3 bases, and 13 bases lay between the germline ends. The CDR3 is made up of 16 amino acids. The DNA of the CDR3 is TGCGCCAGCAGCTTGGTCCCCGGAGGGGACAAAAACATTCAGTACTTC. It yields the protein CASSLVPGGDKNIQYF.

The chain is built from TRBV6-6 and TRBJ2-7, with D tentatively TRBD2 (5 bases). The CDR3 is 13 amino acids. With 6 bases removed from V and 3 bases from J, the gap between germline ends came to 12 bases. Germline-derived CDR1 and CDR2 are MNHNY and SVGAGI (reference sequence). The CDR3 loop is CASSLTSFYEQYF. The CDR3 DNA is TGTGCCAGCAGCCTCACTAGTTTCTACGAGCAGTACTTC.

The chain links TRBV2 to TRBJ2-2; 8 bases agree with TRBD1. The CDR3 loop spans 14 amino acids. The germline V gene has CDR1 SNHLY and CDR2 FYNNEI. J gave up 6 bases and V 3 bases, and 3 bases lay outside the gene matches. In nucleotides, the CDR3 is TGTGCCAGCAGTGAGGGACAGGCGGCCGGGGAGCTGTTTTTT. It specifies CASSEGQAAGELFF.

This sequence joins TRBV9 and TRBJ1-2; 7 bases map to TRBD1. Germline CDR1 and CDR2: SGDLS and YYNGEE. The ends lost 0 bases at V and 8 bases at J; junction bases unmatched: 7. The CDR3 extends over 14 amino acids. In DNA, the CDR3 is TGTGCCAGCAGCGTAGGTGTAGGGGGCAGGGGCTACACCTTC. This sequence encodes CASSVGVGGRGYTF.

The rearrangement links TRBV5-4 to TRBJ1-6, with 8 bases fitting TRBD1. The trim removed 0 bases at V and 6 bases at J, leaving 8 bases unmatched. Germline V CDR1 and CDR2: SGHNT, YYREEE (reference sequence). The length of the CDR3 is 17 residues. CDR3 region: CASSLARTGGINSPLHF. CDR3 nucleotides: TGTGCCAGCAGCTTGGCCCGTACAGGGGGAATTAATTCACCCCTCCACTTT. Full variable domain (missing parts from reference TRBV5-4 and TRBJ1-6): ETGVTQSPTHLIKTRGQQVTLRCSSQSGHNTVSWYQQALGQGPQFIFQYYREEENGRGNFPPRFSGLQFPNYSSELNVNALELDDSALYLCASSLARTGGINSPLHFGNGTRLTVT.

V is TRBV4-1 and J is TRBJ2-7; D might be TRBD1 (5 bases). Germline assignment: CDR1 MGHRA and CDR2 YSYEKL. This CDR3 is 16 amino acids long. Trimming pared 4 bases from V and 6 bases from J, leaving 22 bases between. The CDR3 protein is CASSRALVGVSGEQYF. The CDR3 nucleotides read TGCGCCAGCAGCCGAGCGTTGGTAGGGGTATCTGGCGAGCAGTACTTC.

The V gene is TRBV7-9, the J gene TRBJ1-2; D perhaps matches TRBD1 (5 bases). The CDR3 totals 13 residues. Trimming removed 3 bases from V and 4 bases from J, with 9 bases in between. The V gene's germline CDR1 is SEHNR and CDR2 FQNEAQ (reference sequence). CDR3 sequence: CASSLGGAYGYTF. DNA of the CDR3: TGTGCCAGCAGCTTGGGGGGTGCCTATGGCTACACCTTC.

The genes are TRBV15 and TRBJ2-3; no definite D call. The V end was cut by 0 bases, the J end by 2 bases, with 9 bases between. In germline, CDR1 is LNHNV, CDR2 YYDKDF (reference sequence). This CDR3 has 15 residues. CDR3: CATSRDQKHTDTQYF. CDR3 nucleotides: TGTGCCACCAGCAGAGATCAGAAACACACAGATACGCAGTATTTT.

V gene TRBV5-1 combines with J gene TRBJ2-7; 8 bases are shared with TRBD1. In germline, CDR1 is SGHRS, CDR2 YFSETQ. Trimming took 4 bases from V and 1 from J; bases not matched to a gene: 4. The length of the CDR3 is 14 residues. The CDR3 bases are TGCGCCAGCAGCCAGACAGGGGCATCCTACGAGCAGTACTTC. It is translated as CASSQTGASYEQYF.